The present entry profiles one T cell receptor beta chain with its context. Antigen specificity is unknown. This entry is derived from a study of cytomegalovirus exposure and HLA in healthy donors. Study-level points and caveats: CMV antigen specificity was confirmed in vitro for three CMV-associated chains.

The CDR3 length is 14 residues. Germline V gene lookup returns CDR1 LGHNA and CDR2 YSLEER. V lost 1 base, J lost 7 bases, and 13 bases lay in between. Primers: 60 Vbeta forward and 13 Jbeta reverse. Assay used: immunoSEQ multiplex PCR; TCRdb lists only in-frame clones, some missing. This sample's table reports 200,000 to 250,000 clones. This TCR derives from a woman in her 30s in good health and CMV-seropositive. What was sequenced was PBMCs. The chain joins TRBV4-3 to TRBJ1-2, with D perhaps matching TRBD1 (6 bases). The CDR3 region is CASSQGAGAGGYTF. CDR3 coding DNA: TGCGCCAGCAGCCAAGGGGCAGGGGCGGGTGGCTACACCTTC.